This entry concerns a single TCR beta chain. The antigen is unknown. The study ran its PCR with 60 Vbeta and 13 Jbeta primers. The assay was immunoSEQ multiplex PCR, and TCRdb's table has in-frame clones only and misses some. This sample contains about 130,000 clones. This CDR3 spans 15 amino acids. The junction had 8 bases not matched to a gene; V was cut back by 5 bases and J by 2 bases. The germline V gene has CDR1 MNHEY and CDR2 SVGAGI. These data originate in a study of cytomegalovirus exposure and HLA in healthy donors. About the study: Earlier results showed 90 million to 120 million unique TCR beta sequences derived from 150 million to 200 million T cells.

Study-wide findings and caveats: A cluster of highly shared sequence variants was likely a sequencing artifact. Earlier analysis looked at TCR beta V segments, and most were productive about 87% or about 30% of the time.

Specimen: PBMCs. The sequence was collected from a man between 18 and 29 years old in good health and CMV-seronegative. The chain joins TRBV6-5 to TRBJ2-7; 8 bases align to TRBD2. The CDR3 protein is CASSPIPGLAYEQYF. The CDR3 coding sequence is TGTGCCAGCAGTCCAATCCCGGGACTAGCCTACGAGCAGTACTTC.